The T cell receptor (beta chain) under discussion was sequenced for a study of T-cell reconstitution after alpha-beta-depleted transplantation in children. This clonotype was detected only a few times. Using unique molecular identifiers, the investigators prepared the TCRbeta library. One entry per CDR3 protein, called by TCRdb with MiXCR from the PCR reads. The sample records 450,000 to 500,000 distinct CDR3 sequences, approximately 12% being singletons. This clonotype was obtained from a human donor who donated a stem cell graft to a child with combined immunodeficiency. The sample here was PBMCs from the stem cell graft donor, taken from the stem cell graft.

CDR3 loop: CASSPTGGTRWTGELFF. DNA for the CDR3: TGTGCCAGCAGCCCAACAGGCGGGACTAGATGGACCGGGGAGCTGTTTTTT. The chain combines TRBV11-2 with TRBJ2-2; TRBD2 agrees at 8 bases. This CDR3 region has 17 residues. J lost 5 bases, V lost 5 bases, and 13 bases had no gene match. Germline-derived CDR1 and CDR2 are SGHAT and FQNNGV.